This TCR beta chain comes out of a study of OX40 agonist ivuxolimab in advanced cancers. At the level of the study: Enrollees could have had prior anti-PD-1, anti-PD-L1 or anti-CTLA-4 therapy, which 30% to 50% had received.

Any history of autoimmune disease or systemic immunosuppression disqualified patients. A word on this clone: Its target is not known.

General study findings and limits: The CD4+ and CD8+ T cells in the blood had expanded clonally by week 6 at 0.1 to 3.0 mg/kg.

Clones were sequenced by immunoSEQ multiplex PCR, and TCRdb holds only the in-frame ones, with some missing. Of 65,000 to 95,000 clones in the sample, 86% are singletons; the top ten hold 6.5% to 7.5%. The sequence derives from an adult with an advanced solid tumor such as melanoma, head and neck, liver or kidney cancer. The sample consisted of CD4+ or CD8+ T cells sorted from blood, taken in a trial of the OX40 agonist ivuxolimab.

The CDR3 DNA is TGTGCCAGCTCAGTTCCGCCCCTGACAGGGTACGACGAGCAGTACTTC. As protein: CASSVPPLTGYDEQYF. This rearrangement joins TRBV28 to TRBJ2-5; TRBD1 matches 7 bases. The assigned J gene may be wrong: the sequence end matches TRBJ2-7 better. This CDR3 region has 16 residues. Germline V gene data show CDR1 as MDHEN and CDR2 as SYDVKM.